The rows below give T cell receptor beta chains drawn from one sample of a study of CD8 T cells in Susac syndrome. TCRdb re-analysed the immunoSEQ multiplex PCR reads in MiXCR, keeping a single row per CDR3 protein. The sample lists roughly 150,000 distinct CDR3 sequences; 93% were seen once. The sample consisted of CD4+ T cells from PBMCs. Receptors originate from a human donor in good health. Both conserved end residues are part of each CDR3. D genes are given only for firm matches. Clone size is shown for a subset of rows, as once, few, many or a class of expanded clone.

j_call v_call clone_size d_call cdr3_aa cdr3_nt
TRBJ1-6 TRBV6-5 NA NA CASSYERTAYNSPLHF TGTGCCAGCAGTTACGAGAGGACCGCCTATAATTCACCCCTCCACTTT
TRBJ2-1 TRBV7-2 NA NA CASSLLGGVGNEQFF TGTGCCAGCAGCTTATTAGGGGGTGTGGGCAATGAGCAGTTCTTC
TRBJ1-2 TRBV29-1 NA NA CSVEEGASGYTF TGCAGCGTTGAAGAGGGGGCTAGTGGCTACACCTTC
TRBJ2-7 TRBV3-1 NA TRBD2 CASRAFSGGYEQYF TGTGCCAGCAGGGCTTTTAGCGGGGGCTACGAGCAGTACTTC
TRBJ1-4 TRBV29-1 NA NA CSVSNGGGEKLFF TGCAGCGTCTCCAATGGAGGTGGTGAAAAACTGTTTTTT
TRBJ2-5 TRBV4-1 NA NA CASSRDPLETQYF TGCGCCAGCAGCCGAGATCCGTTAGAGACCCAGTACTTC
TRBJ2-3 TRBV29-1 NA NA CSVPWGDTQYF TGCAGCGTTCCTTGGGGGGATACGCAGTATTTT
TRBJ2-5 TRBV3-1 NA TRBD2 CASSQHRAGGQETQYF TGTGCCAGCAGCCAGCACCGAGCGGGGGGCCAAGAGACCCAGTACTTC
TRBJ1-2 TRBV14 NA NA CASSQIRGPPYGYTF TGTGCCAGCAGCCAGATCCGGGGGCCGCCTTATGGCTACACCTTC
TRBJ1-1 TRBV2 NA NA CASSESGANTEAFF TGTGCCAGCAGTGAGTCAGGGGCGAACACTGAAGCTTTCTTT
TRBJ1-2 TRBV29-1 NA TRBD1 CSVRGPSTGDYGYTF TGCAGCGTTCGAGGCCCTTCGACAGGGGATTATGGCTACACCTTC
TRBJ1-1 TRBV5-1 NA NA CASSPGGMAEAFF TGCGCCAGCAGCCCGGGGGGTATGGCTGAAGCTTTCTTT
TRBJ1-3 TRBV6-5 once NA CASSYWGGRDSGNTIYF TGTGCCAGCAGTTACTGGGGCGGCAGGGACTCTGGAAACACCATATATTTT
TRBJ1-5 TRBV19 NA TRBD1 CASSTLQGADQPQHF TGTGCCAGTAGTACCCTCCAGGGGGCTGATCAGCCCCAGCATTTT
TRBJ2-5 TRBV3-1 NA NA CASSQSTGKETQYF TGTGCCAGCAGCCAATCCACCGGGAAAGAGACCCAGTACTTC
TRBJ2-3 TRBV2 NA TRBD1 CASMGQGLYTQYF TGTGCCAGCATGGGACAGGGCCTATATACGCAGTATTTT
TRBJ1-1 TRBV10-3 NA NA CAIRGATGSRNTEAFF TGTGCCATCAGGGGGGCGACAGGTTCTCGAAACACTGAAGCTTTCTTT
TRBJ2-7 TRBV6-1 NA NA CASSEPGISYEQYF TGTGCCAGCAGTGAACCGGGAATTTCCTACGAGCAGTACTTC
TRBJ2-3 TRBV7-2 NA NA CASSVYQDTQYF TGTGCCAGCAGCGTCTATCAGGATACGCAGTATTTT
TRBJ2-5 TRBV6-6 NA NA CASSYGVRGQETQYF TGTGCCAGCAGTTACGGGGTCAGGGGCCAAGAGACCCAGTACTTC
TRBJ2-7 TRBV18 NA TRBD1 CASSPGTGGSYEQYF TGTGCCAGCTCCCCAGGGACAGGGGGCTCCTACGAGCAGTACTTC
TRBJ2-3 TRBV11-2 NA TRBD2 CASSLRRVGTSGTDTQYF TGTGCCAGCAGCTTGAGACGCGTGGGGACTAGCGGCACAGATACGCAGTATTTT
TRBJ2-2 TRBV11-3 NA NA CASSLTRAGELFF TGTGCCAGCAGCTTAACTCGCGCCGGGGAGCTGTTTTTT
TRBJ2-7 TRBV7-9 NA NA CASSFFDEQYF TGTGCCAGCAGCTTTTTTGACGAGCAGTACTTC
TRBJ2-3 TRBV27 NA TRBD2 CASSSPSGGARDTQYF TGTGCCAGCAGTTCCCCTAGCGGGGGGGCCCGTGATACGCAGTATTTT
TRBJ2-2 TRBV24-1 NA NA CATSEGGTGELFF TGTGCCACCAGTGAGGGCGGTACAGGGGAGCTGTTTTTT
TRBJ2-6 TRBV20-1 NA NA CSARFWGRSGANVLTF TGCAGTGCTAGATTTTGGGGCCGCTCTGGGGCCAACGTCCTGACTTTC
TRBJ2-7 TRBV12-3/TRBV12-4 NA NA CASSPRRGADGPPAYEQYF TGTGCCAGCAGTCCGAGGAGGGGGGCAGACGGGCCTCCTGCTTACGAGCAGTACTTC
TRBJ2-7 TRBV6-1 NA TRBD1 CASRSPGQGTYEQYF TGTGCCAGCAGGTCACCGGGACAGGGCACCTACGAGCAGTACTTC
TRBJ2-5 TRBV19 NA NA CASSTRKNRPGETQYF TGTGCCAGTAGTACGCGGAAGAACCGCCCAGGAGAGACCCAGTACTTC
TRBJ1-2 TRBV3-1 NA NA CASSPDRRLYGYTF TGTGCCAGCAGCCCGGACCGTCGCCTCTATGGCTACACCTTC
TRBJ1-6 TRBV14 few NA CASSQGVYSPLHF TGTGCCAGCAGCCAAGGCGTTTATTCACCCCTCCACTTT
TRBJ1-2 TRBV5-5 once NA CASSLGQFQYGYTF TGTGCCAGCAGCTTGGGGCAGTTCCAGTATGGCTACACCTTC
TRBJ2-5 TRBV2 NA TRBD2 CASSEGSGDETQYF TGTGCCAGCAGTGAGGGGAGCGGGGACGAGACCCAGTACTTC
TRBJ2-2 TRBV7-3 once NA CASSPVRGLEGELFF TGTGCCAGCAGCCCGGTTCGGGGTTTGGAGGGGGAGCTGTTTTTT
TRBJ2-3 TRBV18 NA NA CASSRALQTDTQYF TGTGCCAGCTCGAGAGCTCTCCAGACAGATACGCAGTATTTT
TRBJ1-2 TRBV5-4 NA NA CASSLIQVDGYTF TGTGCCAGCAGCTTAATACAGGTGGATGGCTACACCTTC
TRBJ1-2 TRBV12-3/TRBV12-4 NA NA CASSLRYSYGYTF TGTGCCAGCAGTTTAAGGTATTCCTATGGCTACACCTTC
TRBJ1-4 TRBV29-1 NA NA CSVEEGQKEKLFF TGCAGCGTTGAGGAGGGCCAGAAGGAAAAACTGTTTTTT